A selection of T cell receptor beta chains follows, all from one sample in a study of shared clonotypes between healthy human individuals. Data came from immunoSEQ multiplex PCR; TCRdb stores just in-frame clones and leaves some out. The sample has about 2.4 million clones, over 85% seen once; the top ten hold roughly 0.39%. The specimen sequenced was naive CD4+ T cells from PBMCs. Receptors originate from a man younger than 35 in good health. Some clones in this sample may be carry-over from other donors' samples. Both conserved end residues are part of each CDR3. D genes are given only for firm matches. Size tells how often a clone was seen (once, few, many) or the class of an expanded clone, and some rows leave it out.

d_call	j_call	clone_size	v_call	cdr3_nt	cdr3_aa
TRBD1	TRBJ1-4	.	TRBV7-9	TGTGCCAGCAGCACAACCCCGGGACAGGGTGACAGCACTAATGAAAAACTGTTTTTT	CASSTTPGQGDSTNEKLFF
TRBD1	TRBJ2-7	.	TRBV28	TGTGCCAGCCGGGCAGGGGGCCCTTACGAGCAGTACTTC	CASRAGGPYEQYF
.	TRBJ1-2	few	TRBV19	TGTGCCAGTAGCTCTAACTATGGCTACACCTTC	CASSSNYGYTF
.	TRBJ1-2	once	TRBV9	TGTGCCAGCAGCGTAGGGGGGTTCGGTGGCTACACCTTC	CASSVGGFGGYTF
.	TRBJ2-6	few	TRBV28	TGTGCCAGCAGGATATCTGGGGCCAACGTCCTGACTTTC	CASRISGANVLTF
TRBD2	TRBJ2-7	once	TRBV9	TGTGCCAGCAGCGTGGGTTCTAGCGGGAAAGGGCAACTCTACGAGCAGTACTTC	CASSVGSSGKGQLYEQYF
.	TRBJ2-7	.	TRBV11-1	TGTGCCAGCAGCCAGGGAAGGGCGCCACACTTTTCGTCCTACGAGCAGTACTTC	CASSQGRAPHFSSYEQYF
.	TRBJ1-3	.	TRBV28	TGTGCCAGCAGTTCGAGCTCTGGAAACACCATATATTTT	CASSSSSGNTIYF
.	TRBJ2-7	once	TRBV14	TGTGCCAGCAGCCAACCAGGCATCCCTACGATGCAGTACTTC	CASSQPGIPTMQYF
.	TRBJ2-7	.	TRBV6-5	TGTGCCAGCATCAGACAGGACCCCTACGAGCAGTACTTC	CASIRQDPYEQYF
TRBD1	TRBJ1-1	.	TRBV2	TGTGCCAGCAGTGCCGGGACAGGGCGACTGAACACTGAAGCTTTCTTT	CASSAGTGRLNTEAFF
.	TRBJ1-2	.	TRBV28	TGTGCCAGCAGTTGGGACGGACTCGCAAACTATGGCTACACCTTC	CASSWDGLANYGYTF
.	TRBJ2-2	.	TRBV5-5	TGTGCCAGCAGCCAAGACACCTGGCGTGACACCGGGGAGCTGTTTTTT	CASSQDTWRDTGELFF
.	TRBJ1-3	.	TRBV6-5	TGTGCCAGCAGCAGACAGGCCTCTGGAAACACCATATATTTT	CASSRQASGNTIYF
.	TRBJ1-1	.	TRBV28	TGTGCCAGCAGTACCTTGAAGGAGGGGCTGGGCACTGAAGCTTTCTTT	CASSTLKEGLGTEAFF
.	TRBJ2-1	.	TRBV11-1	TGTGCCAGCAGCCCTCTTGACAGGCGGGTCAATGAGCAGTTCTTC	CASSPLDRRVNEQFF
.	TRBJ2-1	.	TRBV27	TGTGCCAGCATGACGATAAAGGGGAGCTCCTACAATGAGCAGTTCTTC	CASMTIKGSSYNEQFF
TRBD1	TRBJ2-1	.	TRBV6-5	TGTGCCAGAGACAGGGGGCTCTACAATGAGCAGTTCTTC	CARDRGLYNEQFF
.	TRBJ1-4	.	TRBV9	TGTGCCAGCAGCCTTTTCCCGGATGAAAAACTGTTTTTT	CASSLFPDEKLFF
.	TRBJ1-4	.	TRBV28	TGTGCCAGCAGATTTGGGACCTTTAATGAAAAACTGTTTTTT	CASRFGTFNEKLFF
.	TRBJ2-6	.	TRBV7-8	TGTGCCAGCAGCTTATCGGACTCTGGGGCCAACGTCCTGACTTTC	CASSLSDSGANVLTF
TRBD1	TRBJ1-5	.	TRBV18	TGTGCCAGCTCAACCCAGGGGGACAATCAGCCCCAGCATTTT	CASSTQGDNQPQHF
.	TRBJ2-3	once	TRBV5-8	TGTGCCAGCAGCTTAGGATTCATCGCCACGCAGTATTTT	CASSLGFIATQYF
TRBD1	TRBJ1-5	.	TRBV7-9	TGTGCCAGCAGCGTAGAGACAGGGGCCCAGCATTTT	CASSVETGAQHF
TRBD1	TRBJ2-7	once	TRBV5-1	TGCGCCAGCAGCTTACAGGGGGTAGGTTACGAGCAGTACTTC	CASSLQGVGYEQYF
TRBD2	TRBJ2-3	once	TRBV6-1	TGTGCCAGCAGTGTTGGCGGGAGGCGCACAGATACGCAGTATTTT	CASSVGGRRTDTQYF
.	TRBJ2-7	.	TRBV5-6	TGTGCCAGCAGCCCCGAGGAGCAGTACTTC	CASSPEEQYF
.	TRBJ1-1	.	TRBV11-2	TGTGCCAGCAGCTTAGGAGTATGGGAGGCTGAAGCTTTCTTT	CASSLGVWEAEAFF
.	TRBJ2-1	once	TRBV7-2	TGTGCCAGCAGCTTAGTGGGGCAGTGGAGCGAGCAGTTCTTC	CASSLVGQWSEQFF
TRBD1	TRBJ1-4	.	TRBV7-2	TGTGCCAGCAGCTTATTTTGGGACAGCACCGAAAAACTGTTTTTT	CASSLFWDSTEKLFF
TRBD2	TRBJ2-2	.	TRBV4-1	TGCGCCAGCAGCCAAGAGGTATCGACTAGCCCCTACACCGGGGAGCTGTTTTTT	CASSQEVSTSPYTGELFF
.	TRBJ1-4	.	TRBV19	TGTGCCAGTAGTATCGATAAGAGAGCAACTAATGAAAAACTGTTTTTT	CASSIDKRATNEKLFF
.	TRBJ2-3	.	TRBV29-1	TGCAGCGTCTCCCAAACCAGGACTAGCACAGATACGCAGTATTTT	CSVSQTRTSTDTQYF
.	TRBJ2-3	.	TRBV29-1	TGCAGCGCCACGGACAGCGGGAACACAGATACGCAGTATTTT	CSATDSGNTDTQYF
TRBD2	TRBJ2-5	.	TRBV5-4	TGTGCCAGCAGCTACGTAGCGGGGGAAGAGACCCAGTACTTC	CASSYVAGEETQYF
.	TRBJ2-3	.	TRBV15	TGTGCCACCAGCGCATTTGGGGACACAGATACGCAGTATTTT	CATSAFGDTDTQYF
TRBD1	TRBJ1-1	.	TRBV6-6	TGTGCCAGCAGTTTCCTCTCAGGGGGGAACACTGAAGCTTTCTTT	CASSFLSGGNTEAFF
.	TRBJ2-3	.	TRBV19	TGTGCCAGTAGCCAGTATGGAGCGCACCGCCGGTATTTT	CASSQYGAHRRYF
TRBD2	TRBJ2-5	.	TRBV5-4	TGTGCCAGCAGCCTAGAGGGACTAGCGGGCGGAGAGACCCAGTACTTC	CASSLEGLAGGETQYF
.	TRBJ2-7	.	TRBV7-7	TGTGCCGACCGTGGGGACCGTACCTACGAGCAGTACTTC	CADRGDRTYEQYF
.	TRBJ2-7	.	TRBV28	TGTGCCAGCAGTTTCCCCTTAACCTACGAGCAGTACTTC	CASSFPLTYEQYF
.	TRBJ2-3	.	TRBV9	TGTGCCAGCAGCGTACGTGGGGGCTCTAGCACAGATACGCAGTATTTT	CASSVRGGSSTDTQYF
.	TRBJ1-2	.	TRBV15	TGTGCCACCAGCAGGGACGTCGATGGCTACACCTTC	CATSRDVDGYTF
.	TRBJ1-1	.	TRBV5-6	TGTGCCAGCAGCTTGAGGATGAACACTGAAGCTTTCTTT	CASSLRMNTEAFF
TRBD2	TRBJ2-1	.	TRBV18	TGTGCCAGCTCCCGAACCGGGACTAGGGATGAGCAGTTCTTC	CASSRTGTRDEQFF
.	TRBJ1-4	.	TRBV28	TGTGCCAGCAGTTACAGGACCGGTAATGAAAAACTGTTTTTT	CASSYRTGNEKLFF
.	TRBJ2-3	.	TRBV11-2	TGTGCCAGCAGCTTAGACTCGGCAGGAAGTTTAGATACGCAGTATTTT	CASSLDSAGSLDTQYF
.	TRBJ2-7	.	TRBV2	TGTGCCAGCAGTGTTGAGCGGTACGAGCAGTACTTC	CASSVERYEQYF
TRBD2	TRBJ2-3	once	TRBV28	TGTGCCAGCAGTACTCGGACTAGCACCACAGATACGCAGTATTTT	CASSTRTSTTDTQYF
.	TRBJ2-2	.	TRBV7-3	TGTGCCAGCAGCTTAAGGGCGAACACCGGGGAGCTGTTTTTT	CASSLRANTGELFF
TRBD1	TRBJ2-7	.	TRBV28	TGTGCCAGCTCTATGGCAGGGGGAGACTACGAGCAGTACTTC	CASSMAGGDYEQYF
.	TRBJ1-1	.	TRBV4-2	TGTGCGAGCCGGGATGTTAGGGGGAACACTGAAGCTTTCTTT	CASRDVRGNTEAFF
.	TRBJ2-7	.	TRBV10-2	TGCGCCAGCAGTGCTGGAGCTCCGGAGCAGTACTTC	CASSAGAPEQYF
.	TRBJ1-3	.	TRBV6-1	TGTGCCAGCAGTGATGGCTTGGGCGGGTATGGAAACACCATATATTTT	CASSDGLGGYGNTIYF